This T cell receptor beta chain was sequenced for a study of T-cell reconstitution after alpha-beta-depleted transplantation in children. The CDR3 runs to 16 residues. Germline CDR1 SGHKS, CDR2 YYEKEE (reference sequence). Trimming cost V 4 bases and J 0 bases, with 14 bases left between them. Study observations and caveats: One year post-transplant, T-cell counts and diversity were largely derived from T cells produced anew. It was surviving recipient T cells and thymic progenitors that gave some patients high TCRbeta diversity at day 60.

On this clonotype: The antigen is undetermined.

The authors prepared the TCRbeta library with unique molecular identifiers. TCRdb reanalysed the PCR reads using MiXCR and keeps one entry per CDR3 protein. Among about 1,000,000 distinct CDR3 sequences, about 29% were seen once, and the ten largest hold over 25%. V and J are TRBV5-5 and TRBJ2-1; D gene unclear. This sequence was found in a boy under two years old who had a stem cell transplant for SCID, so the T cells may come from the graft donor. The sample consisted of PBMCs, mostly from graft donor cells, taken 360 days after TCRalphabeta/CD19-depleted stem cell transplant. The CDR3 region is CASSIQDFSSYNEQFF. The DNA for the CDR3 is TGTGCCAGCAGCATACAAGACTTCTCCTCCTACAATGAGCAGTTCTTC.